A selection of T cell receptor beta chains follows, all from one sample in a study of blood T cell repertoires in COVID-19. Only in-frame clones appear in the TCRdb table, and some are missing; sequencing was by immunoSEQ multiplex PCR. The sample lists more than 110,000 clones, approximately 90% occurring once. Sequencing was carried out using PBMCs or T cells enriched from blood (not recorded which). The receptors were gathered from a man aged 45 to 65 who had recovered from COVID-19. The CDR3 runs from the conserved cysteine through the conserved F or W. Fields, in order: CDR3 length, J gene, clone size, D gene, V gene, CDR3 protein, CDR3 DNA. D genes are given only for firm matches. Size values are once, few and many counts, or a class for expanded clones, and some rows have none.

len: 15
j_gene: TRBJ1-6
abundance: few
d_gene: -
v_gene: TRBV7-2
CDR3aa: CASSLESSYNSPLHF
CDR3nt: TGTGCCAGCAGCTTAGAGAGCTCCTATAATTCACCCCTCCACTTT

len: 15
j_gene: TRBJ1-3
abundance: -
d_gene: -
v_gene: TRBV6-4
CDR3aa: CARNEKIDSGNTIYF
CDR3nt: TGTGCCAGAAATGAGAAAATCGACTCTGGAAACACCATATATTTT

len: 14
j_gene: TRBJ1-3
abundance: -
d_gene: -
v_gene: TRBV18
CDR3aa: CASSRTVSGNTIYF
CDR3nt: TGTGCCAGCTCACGGACAGTCTCTGGAAACACCATATATTTT

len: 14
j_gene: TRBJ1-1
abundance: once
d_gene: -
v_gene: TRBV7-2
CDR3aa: CASSFIGVDTEAFF
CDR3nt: TGTGCCAGCAGCTTTATAGGGGTTGACACTGAAGCTTTCTTT

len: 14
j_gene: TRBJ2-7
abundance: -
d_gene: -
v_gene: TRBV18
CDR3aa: CASSPAGQYNEQYF
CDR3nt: TGTGCCAGCTCCCCAGCGGGACAGTACAACGAGCAGTACTTC

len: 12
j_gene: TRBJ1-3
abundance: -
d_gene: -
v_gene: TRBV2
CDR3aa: CASSFSGNTIYF
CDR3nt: TGTGCCAGCTCGTTCAGTGGAAACACCATATATTTT

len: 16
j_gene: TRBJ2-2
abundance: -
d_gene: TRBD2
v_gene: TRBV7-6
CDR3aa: CASSTVAGRNTGELFF
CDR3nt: TGTGCCAGCAGCACCGTAGCGGGGCGGAACACCGGGGAGCTGTTTTTT

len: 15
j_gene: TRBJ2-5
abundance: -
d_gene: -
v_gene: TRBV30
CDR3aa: CAWSVQSWYQETQYF
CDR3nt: TGTGCCTGGAGTGTACAGTCTTGGTACCAAGAGACCCAGTACTTC

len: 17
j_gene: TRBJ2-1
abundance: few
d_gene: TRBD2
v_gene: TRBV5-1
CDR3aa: CASSGGTSGGRVREQFF
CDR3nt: TGCGCCAGCAGCGGAGGGACTAGCGGGGGGCGGGTACGTGAGCAGTTCTTC

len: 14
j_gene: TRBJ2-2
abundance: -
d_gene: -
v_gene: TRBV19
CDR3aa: CASSGQRNTGELFF
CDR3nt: TGTGCCAGTAGTGGCCAACGGAACACCGGGGAGCTGTTTTTT

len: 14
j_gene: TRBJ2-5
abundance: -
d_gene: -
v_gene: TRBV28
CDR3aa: CASSPPRGIETQYF
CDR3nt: TGTGCCAGCAGTCCCCCCCGAGGGATTGAGACCCAGTACTTC

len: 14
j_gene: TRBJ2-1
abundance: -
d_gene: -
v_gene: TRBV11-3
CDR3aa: CASSRGTSYNEQFF
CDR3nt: TGTGCCAGCAGCCGAGGGACATCGTACAATGAGCAGTTCTTC

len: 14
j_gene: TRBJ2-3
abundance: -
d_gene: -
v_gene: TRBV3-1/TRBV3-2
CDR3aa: CASSQSHVTDTQYF
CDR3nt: TGTGCCAGCAGCCAAAGCCATGTCACAGATACGCAGTATTTT

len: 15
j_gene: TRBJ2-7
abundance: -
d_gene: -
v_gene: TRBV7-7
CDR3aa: CASSLGGVGSYEQYF
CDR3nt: TGTGCCAGCAGTCTAGGGGGGGTCGGCTCCTACGAGCAGTACTTC

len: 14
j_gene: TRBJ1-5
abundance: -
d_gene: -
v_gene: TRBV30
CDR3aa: CAWRGRGGNQPQHF
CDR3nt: TGTGCCTGGAGGGGCAGGGGCGGCAATCAGCCCCAGCATTTT

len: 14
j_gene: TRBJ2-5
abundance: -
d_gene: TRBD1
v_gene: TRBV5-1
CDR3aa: CASGGQSRGETQYF
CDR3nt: TGCGCCAGCGGGGGACAGAGCAGGGGAGAGACCCAGTACTTC

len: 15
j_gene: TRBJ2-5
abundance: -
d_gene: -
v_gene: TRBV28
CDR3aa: CASSTRQPYVETQYF
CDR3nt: TGTGCCAGCAGTACCCGACAGCCATATGTTGAGACCCAGTACTTC

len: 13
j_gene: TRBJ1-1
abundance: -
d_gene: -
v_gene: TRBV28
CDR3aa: CASLSRQNTEAFF
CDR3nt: TGTGCCAGCCTCAGCAGACAGAACACTGAAGCTTTCTTT

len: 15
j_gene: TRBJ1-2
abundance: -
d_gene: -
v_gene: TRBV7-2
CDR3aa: CASSLEHGLNYGYTF
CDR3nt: TGTGCCAGCAGCTTAGAACACGGACTTAACTATGGCTACACCTTC

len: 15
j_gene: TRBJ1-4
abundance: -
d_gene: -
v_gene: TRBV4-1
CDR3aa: CASSQGGGDGEKLFF
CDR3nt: TGCGCCAGCAGCCAAGGGGGAGGTGATGGCGAAAAACTGTTTTTT

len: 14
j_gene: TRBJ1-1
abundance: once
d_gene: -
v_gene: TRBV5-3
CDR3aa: CARSFGREVTEAFF
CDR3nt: TGTGCCAGAAGCTTCGGCAGGGAGGTCACTGAAGCTTTCTTT

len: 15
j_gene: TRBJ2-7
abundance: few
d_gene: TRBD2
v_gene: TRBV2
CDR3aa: CASQSTSGRPDEQYF
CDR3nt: TGTGCCAGCCAATCAACTAGCGGGAGACCGGACGAGCAGTACTTC

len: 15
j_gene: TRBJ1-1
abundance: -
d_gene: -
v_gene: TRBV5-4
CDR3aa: CASSQAWGVYTEAFF
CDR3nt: TGTGCCAGCAGCCAGGCGTGGGGGGTATATACTGAAGCTTTCTTT

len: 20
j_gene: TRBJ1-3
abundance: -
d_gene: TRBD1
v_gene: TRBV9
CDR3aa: CASSVGLEGQTIPSGNTIYF
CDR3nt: TGTGCCAGCAGCGTAGGACTGGAGGGACAGACCATACCCTCTGGAAACACCATATATTTT

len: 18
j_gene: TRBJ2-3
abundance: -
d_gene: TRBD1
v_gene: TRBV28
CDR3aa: CASSSTGQGGNWIDTQYF
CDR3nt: TGTGCCAGCAGTTCGACGGGACAGGGCGGTAATTGGATAGATACGCAGTATTTT

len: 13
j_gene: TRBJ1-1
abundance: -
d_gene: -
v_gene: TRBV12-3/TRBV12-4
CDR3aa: CASTLDLNTEAFF
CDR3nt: TGTGCCAGCACGCTGGACTTGAACACTGAAGCTTTCTTT

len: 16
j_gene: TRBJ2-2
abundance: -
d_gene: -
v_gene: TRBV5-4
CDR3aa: CASSLKLVGDTGELFF
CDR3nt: TGTGCCAGCAGCTTGAAGTTAGTCGGGGACACCGGGGAGCTGTTTTTT

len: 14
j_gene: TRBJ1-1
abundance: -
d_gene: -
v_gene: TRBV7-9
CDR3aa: CASSVGGALPEAFF
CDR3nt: TGTGCCAGCAGCGTCGGCGGGGCCCTGCCTGAAGCTTTCTTT

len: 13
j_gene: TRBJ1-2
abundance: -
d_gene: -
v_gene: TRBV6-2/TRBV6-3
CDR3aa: CASSALREAGYTF
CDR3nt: TGTGCCAGCAGTGCGCTCAGGGAGGCTGGCTACACCTTC

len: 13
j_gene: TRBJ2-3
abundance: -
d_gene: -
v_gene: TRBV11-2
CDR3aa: CASSLIGSLTQYF
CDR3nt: TGTGCCAGCAGCTTAATTGGCTCCTTAACGCAGTATTTT

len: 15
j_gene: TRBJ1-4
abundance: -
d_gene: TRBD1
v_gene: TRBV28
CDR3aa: CASSPQGQVREKLFF
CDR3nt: TGTGCCAGCAGTCCCCAGGGACAGGTACGAGAAAAACTGTTTTTT

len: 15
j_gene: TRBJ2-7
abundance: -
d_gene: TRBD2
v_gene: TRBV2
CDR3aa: CASSGRAGGSYEQYF
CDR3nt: TGTGCCAGCAGTGGCAGAGCGGGAGGAAGCTACGAGCAGTACTTC

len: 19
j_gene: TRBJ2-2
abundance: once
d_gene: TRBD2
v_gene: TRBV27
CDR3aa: CASSRPPGLAGVGAGELFF
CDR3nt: TGTGCCAGCAGCCGCCCTCCGGGACTAGCGGGAGTTGGGGCCGGGGAGCTGTTTTTT

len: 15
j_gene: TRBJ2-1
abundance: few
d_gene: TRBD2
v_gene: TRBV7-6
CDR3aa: CASSLAGLVNNEQFF
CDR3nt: TGTGCCAGCAGCTTAGCGGGACTAGTTAACAATGAGCAGTTCTTC

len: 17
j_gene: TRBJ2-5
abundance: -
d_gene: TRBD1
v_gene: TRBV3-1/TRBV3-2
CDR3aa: CASSQDPDREPQETQYF
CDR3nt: TGTGCCAGCAGCCAAGATCCCGACAGGGAACCCCAAGAGACCCAGTACTTC

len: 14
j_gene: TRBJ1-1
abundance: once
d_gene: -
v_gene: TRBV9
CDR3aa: CASSANIQGEGAFF
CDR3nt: TGTGCCAGCAGCGCGAATATACAGGGTGAGGGAGCTTTCTTT

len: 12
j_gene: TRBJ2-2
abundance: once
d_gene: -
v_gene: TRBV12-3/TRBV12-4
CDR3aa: CASSPNTGELFF
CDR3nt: TGTGCCAGCAGTCCAAACACCGGGGAGCTGTTTTTT

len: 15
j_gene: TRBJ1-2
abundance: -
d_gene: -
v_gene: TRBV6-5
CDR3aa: CASSYDRRIGYGYTF
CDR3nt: TGTGCCAGCAGTTACGACAGACGCATCGGTTATGGCTACACCTTC

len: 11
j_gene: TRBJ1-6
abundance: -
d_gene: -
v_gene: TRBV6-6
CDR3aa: CASSSQGQFHF
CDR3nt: TGTGCCAGCAGCTCCCAAGGACAGTTCCACTTT

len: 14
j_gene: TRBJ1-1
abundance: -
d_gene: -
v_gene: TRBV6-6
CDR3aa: CASSTRGRGTEAFF
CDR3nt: TGTGCCAGCAGCACACGAGGGAGGGGCACTGAAGCTTTCTTT

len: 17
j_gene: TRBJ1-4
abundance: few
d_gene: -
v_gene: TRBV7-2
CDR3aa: CASSPFGGGAVNEKLFF
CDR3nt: TGTGCCAGCAGCCCCTTCGGGGGAGGCGCTGTTAATGAAAAACTGTTTTTT

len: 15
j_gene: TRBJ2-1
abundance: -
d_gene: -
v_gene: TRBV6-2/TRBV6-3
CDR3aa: CASSSLEAVRNEQFF
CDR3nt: TGTGCCAGCAGTTCCCTCGAAGCGGTTCGGAATGAGCAGTTCTTC

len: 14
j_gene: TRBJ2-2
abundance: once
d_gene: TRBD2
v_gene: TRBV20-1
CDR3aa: CSASSGGPGGELFF
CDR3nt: TGCAGTGCTAGTTCGGGAGGGCCTGGCGGGGAGCTGTTTTTT

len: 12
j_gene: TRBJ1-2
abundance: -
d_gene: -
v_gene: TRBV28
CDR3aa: CASRDRAYGYTF
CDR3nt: TGTGCCAGCAGGGACAGAGCCTATGGCTACACCTTC

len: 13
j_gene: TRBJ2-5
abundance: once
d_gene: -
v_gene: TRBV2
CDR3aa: CASSDRTQETQYF
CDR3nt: TGTGCCAGCAGCGACAGGACTCAAGAGACCCAGTACTTC

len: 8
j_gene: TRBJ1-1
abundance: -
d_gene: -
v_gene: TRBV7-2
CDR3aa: CASSMQIF
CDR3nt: TGTGCCAGCAGCATGCAGATATTT

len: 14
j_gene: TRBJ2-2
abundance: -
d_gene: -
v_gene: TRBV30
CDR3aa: CAWRRGENTGELFF
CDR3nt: TGTGCCTGGAGACGCGGGGAAAATACCGGGGAGCTGTTTTTT

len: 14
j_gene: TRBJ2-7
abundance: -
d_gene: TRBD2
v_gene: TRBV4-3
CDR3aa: CASSLGLADYEQYF
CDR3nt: TGCGCCAGCAGCCTTGGACTAGCGGATTACGAGCAGTACTTC

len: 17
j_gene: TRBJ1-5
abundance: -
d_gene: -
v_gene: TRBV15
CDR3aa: CATSRRLLGTTDQPQHF
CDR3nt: TGTGCCACCAGCAGAAGGTTATTGGGGACAACTGATCAGCCCCAGCATTTT

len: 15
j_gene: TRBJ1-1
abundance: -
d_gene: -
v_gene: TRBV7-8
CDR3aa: CASIPGARMNTEAFF
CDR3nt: TGTGCCAGCATCCCCGGTGCGAGAATGAACACTGAAGCTTTCTTT